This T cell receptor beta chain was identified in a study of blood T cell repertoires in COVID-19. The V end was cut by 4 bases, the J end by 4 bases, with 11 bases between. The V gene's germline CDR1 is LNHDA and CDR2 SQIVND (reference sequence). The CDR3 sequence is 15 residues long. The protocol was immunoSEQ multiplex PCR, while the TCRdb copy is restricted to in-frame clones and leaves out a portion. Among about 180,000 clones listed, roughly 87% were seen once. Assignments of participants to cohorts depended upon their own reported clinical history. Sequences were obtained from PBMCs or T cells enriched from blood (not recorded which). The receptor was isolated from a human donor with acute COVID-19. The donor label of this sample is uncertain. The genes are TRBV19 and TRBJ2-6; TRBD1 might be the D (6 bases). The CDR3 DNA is TGTGCCAGTAGTAGAACAGGGTCGGGGGCCAACGTCCTGACTTTC. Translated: CASSRTGSGANVLTF.